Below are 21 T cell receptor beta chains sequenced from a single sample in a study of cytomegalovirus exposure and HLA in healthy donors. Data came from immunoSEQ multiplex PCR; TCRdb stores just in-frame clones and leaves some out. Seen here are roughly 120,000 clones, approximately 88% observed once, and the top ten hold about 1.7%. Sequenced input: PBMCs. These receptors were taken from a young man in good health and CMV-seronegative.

This CDR3 is CATAGGTDTQYF. CDR3 coding DNA: TGTGCCACCGCGGGGGGGACAGATACGCAGTATTTT. The rearrangement uses TRBV10-3 and TRBJ2-3, with 9 bases that match TRBD2. From germline, CDR1 is ENHRY and CDR2 SYGVKD. Trimming took 10 bases from V and 3 from J; bases not matched to a gene: 2. This CDR3 contains 12 residues.

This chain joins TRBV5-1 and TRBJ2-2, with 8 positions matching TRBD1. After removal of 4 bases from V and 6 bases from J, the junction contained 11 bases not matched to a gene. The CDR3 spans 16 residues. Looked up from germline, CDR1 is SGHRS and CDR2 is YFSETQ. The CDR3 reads CASSPRTGQLAGELFF. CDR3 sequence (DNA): TGCGCCAGCAGCCCCAGGACAGGGCAGTTGGCCGGGGAGCTGTTTTTT.

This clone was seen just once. The CDR3 DNA reads TGTGCCAGCAGTTTTACAGGGGGCGGTGGAAACACCATATATTTT. Protein sequence: CASSFTGGGGNTIYF. The chain combines TRBV6-6 with TRBJ1-3; 9 bases are shared with TRBD1. The CDR3 contains 15 residues. Germline loops: CDR1 MNHNY, CDR2 SVGAGI (reference sequence). V was clipped by 4 bases and J by 3 bases; unmatched bases: 4.

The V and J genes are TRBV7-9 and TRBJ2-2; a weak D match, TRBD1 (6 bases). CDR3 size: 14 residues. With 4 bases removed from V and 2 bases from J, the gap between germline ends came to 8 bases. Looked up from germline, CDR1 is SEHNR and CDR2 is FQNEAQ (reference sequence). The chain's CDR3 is CASSWGTNTGELFF. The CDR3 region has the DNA TGTGCCAGCAGCTGGGGGACAAACACCGGGGAGCTGTTTTTT. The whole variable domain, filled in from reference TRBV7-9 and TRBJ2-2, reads DTGVSQNPRHKITKRGQNVTFRCDPISEHNRLYWYRQTLGQGPEFLTYFQNEAQLEKSRLLSDRFSAERPKGSFSTLEIQRTEQGDSAMYLCASSWGTNTGELFFGEGSRLTVL.

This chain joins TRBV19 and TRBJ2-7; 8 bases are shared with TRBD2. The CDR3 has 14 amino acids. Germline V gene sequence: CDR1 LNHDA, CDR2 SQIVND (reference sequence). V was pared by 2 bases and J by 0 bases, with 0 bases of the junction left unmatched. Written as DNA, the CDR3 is TGTGCCAGTAGTATAAGCGGGAGCTCCTACGAGCAGTACTTC. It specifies CASSISGSSYEQYF.

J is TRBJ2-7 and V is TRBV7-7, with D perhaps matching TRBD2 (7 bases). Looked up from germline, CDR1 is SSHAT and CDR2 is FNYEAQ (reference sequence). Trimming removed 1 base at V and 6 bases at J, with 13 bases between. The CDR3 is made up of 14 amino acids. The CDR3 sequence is CASSLDAGAIEQYF. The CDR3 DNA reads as TGTGCCAGCAGCTTAGATGCGGGGGCCATCGAGCAGTACTTC.

CDR3 in amino acids: CASSWDISTGQETQYF. CDR3 DNA: TGTGCCAGCAGCTGGGACATTTCGACGGGGCAAGAGACCCAGTACTTC. J is TRBJ2-5 and V is TRBV5-4; D might be TRBD1 (6 bases). Germline CDR1 and CDR2: SGHNT and YYREEE (reference sequence). The CDR3 is 16 residues long. V was clipped by 3 bases and J by 2 bases, with 17 bases between them.

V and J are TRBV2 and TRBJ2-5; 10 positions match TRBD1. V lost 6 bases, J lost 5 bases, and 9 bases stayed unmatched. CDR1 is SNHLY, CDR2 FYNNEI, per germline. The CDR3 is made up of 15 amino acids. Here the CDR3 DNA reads TGTGCCAGCAGGACTGGACAGGGGGAGTGGGAGACCCAGTACTTC. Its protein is CASRTGQGEWETQYF.

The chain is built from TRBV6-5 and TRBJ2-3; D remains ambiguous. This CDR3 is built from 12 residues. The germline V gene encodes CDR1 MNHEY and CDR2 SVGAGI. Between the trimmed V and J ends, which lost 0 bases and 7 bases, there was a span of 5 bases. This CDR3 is CASSYSDNTQYF. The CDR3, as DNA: TGTGCCAGCAGTTACTCCGACAATACGCAGTATTTT.

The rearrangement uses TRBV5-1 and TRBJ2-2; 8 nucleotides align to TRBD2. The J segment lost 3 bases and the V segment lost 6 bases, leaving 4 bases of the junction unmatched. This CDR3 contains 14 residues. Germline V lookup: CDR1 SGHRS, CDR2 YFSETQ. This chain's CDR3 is CASTGLADTGELFF. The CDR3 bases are TGCGCCAGCACCGGACTAGCAGACACCGGGGAGCTGTTTTTT. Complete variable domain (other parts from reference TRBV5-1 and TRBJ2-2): KAGVTQTPRYLIKTRGQQVTLSCSPISGHRSVSWYQQTPGQGLQFLFEYFSETQRNKGNFPGRFSGRQFSNSRSEMNVSTLELGDSALYLCASTGLADTGELFFGEGSRLTVL.

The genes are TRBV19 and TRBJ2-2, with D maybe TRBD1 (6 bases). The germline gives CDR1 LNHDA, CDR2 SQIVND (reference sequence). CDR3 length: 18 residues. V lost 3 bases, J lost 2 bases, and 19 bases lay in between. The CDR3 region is CASSMRGGWGQNTGELFF. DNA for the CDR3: TGTGCCAGTAGTATGAGAGGGGGATGGGGACAAAACACCGGGGAGCTGTTTTTT.

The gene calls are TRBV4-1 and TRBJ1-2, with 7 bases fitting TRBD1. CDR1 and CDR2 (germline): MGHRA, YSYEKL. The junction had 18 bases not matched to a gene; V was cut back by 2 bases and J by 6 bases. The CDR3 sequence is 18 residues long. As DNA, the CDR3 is TGCGCCAGCAGCCAACCTCTTCGGGACAGCCTCACCCGGGATGGCTACACCTTC. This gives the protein CASSQPLRDSLTRDGYTF.

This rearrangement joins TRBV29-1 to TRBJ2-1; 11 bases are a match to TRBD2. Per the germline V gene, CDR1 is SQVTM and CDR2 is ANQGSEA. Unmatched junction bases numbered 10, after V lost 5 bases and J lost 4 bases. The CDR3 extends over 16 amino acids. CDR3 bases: TGCAGCGTTTTCCTGCCCGGGACTAGCGGATACAATGAGCAGTTCTTC. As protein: CSVFLPGTSGYNEQFF.

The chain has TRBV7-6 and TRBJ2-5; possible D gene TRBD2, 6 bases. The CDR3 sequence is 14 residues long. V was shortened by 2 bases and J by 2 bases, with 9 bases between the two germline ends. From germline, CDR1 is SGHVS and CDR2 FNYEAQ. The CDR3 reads CASSLMGRQETQYF. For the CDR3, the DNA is TGTGCCAGCAGCTTAATGGGGAGGCAAGAGACCCAGTACTTC.

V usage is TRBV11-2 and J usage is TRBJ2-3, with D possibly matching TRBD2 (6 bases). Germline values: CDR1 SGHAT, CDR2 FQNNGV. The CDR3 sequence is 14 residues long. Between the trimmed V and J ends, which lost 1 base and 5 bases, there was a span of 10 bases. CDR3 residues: CASSLGQGGDTQYF. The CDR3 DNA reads TGTGCCAGCAGCTTAGGGCAGGGAGGAGATACGCAGTATTTT.

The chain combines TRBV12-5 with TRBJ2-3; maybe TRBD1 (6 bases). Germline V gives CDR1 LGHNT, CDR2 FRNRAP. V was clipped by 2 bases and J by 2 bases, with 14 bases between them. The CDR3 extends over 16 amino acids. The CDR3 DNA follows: TGTGCTAGTGGTTTGCTTCGGGACAATCCCACAGATACGCAGTATTTT. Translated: CASGLLRDNPTDTQYF.

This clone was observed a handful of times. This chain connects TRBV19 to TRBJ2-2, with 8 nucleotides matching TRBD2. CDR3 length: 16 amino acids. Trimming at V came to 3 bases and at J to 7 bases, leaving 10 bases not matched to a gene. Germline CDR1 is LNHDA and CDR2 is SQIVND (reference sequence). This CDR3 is CASSISGGAGYGELFF. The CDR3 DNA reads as TGTGCCAGTAGTATCTCCGGGGGGGCCGGTTACGGGGAGCTGTTTTTT.

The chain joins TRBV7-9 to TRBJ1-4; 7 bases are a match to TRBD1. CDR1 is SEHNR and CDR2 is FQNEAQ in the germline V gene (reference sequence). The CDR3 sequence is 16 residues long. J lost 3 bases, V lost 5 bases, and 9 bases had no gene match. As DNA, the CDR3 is TGTGCCAGCAGCGGAAAAACAGGGGCGTCTAATGAAAAACTGTTTTTT. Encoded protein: CASSGKTGASNEKLFF.

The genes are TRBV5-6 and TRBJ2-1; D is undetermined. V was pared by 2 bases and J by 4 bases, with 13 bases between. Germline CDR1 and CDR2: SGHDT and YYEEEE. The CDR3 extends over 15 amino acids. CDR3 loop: CASSFPRPTYNEQFF. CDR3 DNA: TGTGCCAGCAGCTTTCCCAGGCCAACTTACAATGAGCAGTTCTTC.

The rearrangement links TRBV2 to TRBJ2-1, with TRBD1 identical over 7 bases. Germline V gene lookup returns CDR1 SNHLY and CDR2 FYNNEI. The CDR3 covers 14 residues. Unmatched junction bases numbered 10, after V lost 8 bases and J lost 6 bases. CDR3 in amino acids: CASLPETGSNEQFF. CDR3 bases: TGTGCCAGCCTTCCTGAGACAGGGTCCAATGAGCAGTTCTTC.

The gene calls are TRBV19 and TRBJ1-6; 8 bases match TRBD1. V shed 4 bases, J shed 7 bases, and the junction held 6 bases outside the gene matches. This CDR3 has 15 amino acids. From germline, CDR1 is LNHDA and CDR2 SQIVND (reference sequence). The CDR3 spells CASSTTGGINSPLHF. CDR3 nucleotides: TGTGCCAGTAGTACCACAGGGGGTATCAATTCACCCCTCCACTTT. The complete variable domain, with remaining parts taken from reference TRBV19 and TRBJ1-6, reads DGGITQSPKYLFRKEGQNVTLSCEQNLNHDAMYWYRQDPGQGLRLIYYSQIVNDFQKGDIAEGYSVSREKKESFPLTVTSAQKNPTAFYLCASSTTGGINSPLHFGNGTRLTVT.